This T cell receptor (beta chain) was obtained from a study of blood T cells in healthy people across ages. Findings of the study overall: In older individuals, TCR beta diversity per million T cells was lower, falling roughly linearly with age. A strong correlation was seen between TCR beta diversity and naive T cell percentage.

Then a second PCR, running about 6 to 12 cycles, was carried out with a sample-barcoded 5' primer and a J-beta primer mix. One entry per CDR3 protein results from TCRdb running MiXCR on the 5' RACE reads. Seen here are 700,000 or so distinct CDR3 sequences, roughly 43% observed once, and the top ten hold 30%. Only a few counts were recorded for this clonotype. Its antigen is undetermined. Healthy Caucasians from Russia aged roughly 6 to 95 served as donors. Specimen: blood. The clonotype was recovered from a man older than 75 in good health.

CDR3: CASSYRGQGLSYEQYF. CDR3 DNA: TGTGCCAGCAGTTACCGGGGACAGGGCCTCTCCTACGAGCAGTACTTC. The chain combines TRBV6-2 or TRBV6-3 with TRBJ2-7; 9 positions agree with TRBD1. With V trimmed by 2 bases and J by 0 bases, 5 bases remained unmatched. The CDR3 is 16 residues long. Germline V lookup: CDR1 MNHEY, CDR2 SVGEGT.